Shown below are 29 T cell receptor beta chains from a single sample sequenced in a study of glioma-infiltrating T cells after dendritic cell vaccination. Assay: immunoSEQ multiplex PCR; the TCRdb copy retains only in-frame clones and omits some. The data hold 70,000 to 100,000 clones, with 80% to 85% observed a single time. This sample's time point: after dendritic cell vaccination, including at tumor progression/relapse. The sequencing here drew on blood, taken after dendritic cell vaccination. The receptors originated from a human donor with glioblastoma.

The chain has TRBV13 and TRBJ1-3; D might be TRBD1 (6 bases). V was cut by 6 bases and J by 0 bases, with 9 bases left in between. CDR1 and CDR2 from the germline V gene are PRHDT and FYEKMQ (reference sequence). The CDR3 sequence is 14 residues long. The CDR3 reads CASSRDTSGNTIYF. The DNA of the CDR3 is TGTGCCAGCAGTCGGGACACCTCTGGAAACACCATATATTTT.

This chain connects TRBV7-2 to TRBJ2-3, with 7 bases fitting TRBD1. CDR1 and CDR2 (germline): SGHTA, FQGNSA. J gave up 4 bases and V 2 bases, and 9 bases lay outside the gene matches. This CDR3 region has 16 residues. The DNA for the CDR3 is TGTGCCAGCAGCTTATCCCCCGGGACAGTCCCAGATACGCAGTATTTT. The encoded protein is CASSLSPGTVPDTQYF.

This chain links TRBV25-1 with TRBJ1-4; 8 nucleotides line up with TRBD1. Per the germline V gene, CDR1 is MGHDK and CDR2 is SYGVNS. The trim removed 4 bases at V and 8 bases at J, leaving 3 bases unmatched. CDR3 length equals 13 residues. For the CDR3, the DNA is TGTGCCAGCAGTGCCGGGACAGGAGAAAAACTGTTTTTT. Translation: CASSAGTGEKLFF.

The chain joins TRBV11-1 to TRBJ1-6; the match to TRBD1 covers 10 bases. In germline, CDR1 is SGHAT, CDR2 FQDESV (reference sequence). The CDR3 has 15 residues. J gave up 7 bases and V 2 bases, and 2 bases lay outside the gene matches. CDR3 DNA: TGTGCCAGCAGCTTAAGGGGACAGGGGAATTCACCCCTCCACTTT. Residues: CASSLRGQGNSPLHF.

The chain has TRBV5-6 and TRBJ1-2, with no clear D. Trimming stripped 4 bases from V and 8 bases from J, with 15 bases between. The CDR3 has 13 amino acids. Germline lookup yields CDR1 SGHDT and CDR2 YYEEEE. The CDR3 protein is CASSPETTGGYTF. The CDR3, as DNA: TGTGCCAGCAGCCCGGAAACTACCGGGGGCTACACCTTC.

This chain joins TRBV6-4 and TRBJ2-3, with D perhaps matching TRBD1 (5 bases). This CDR3 spans 15 amino acids. Trimming pared 0 bases from V and 10 bases from J, leaving 17 bases between. Germline values: CDR1 MRHNA, CDR2 SNTAGT. The CDR3: CASSDSSQIQGAQYF. CDR3 nucleotides: TGTGCCAGCAGTGACTCCTCACAAATTCAGGGTGCGCAGTATTTT.

The rearrangement joins TRBV5-4 to TRBJ1-6; 7 positions agree with TRBD1. This CDR3 is built from 16 residues. Per germline, CDR1 SGHNT and CDR2 YYREEE (reference sequence). V lost 3 bases and J lost 3; bases outside the gene matches: 6. The CDR3 nucleotides read TGTGCCAGCAGCTCGACACAGGGGTACTATAATTCACCCCTCCACTTT. Its protein product is CASSSTQGYYNSPLHF.

The chain is built from TRBV10-3 and TRBJ2-1, with 9 bases matching TRBD1. V gave up 3 bases and J gave up 4 bases; unmatched junction bases: 4. The CDR3 is 15 residues long. Germline-derived CDR1 and CDR2 are ENHRY and SYGVKD. The CDR3 sequence: CAISEGTGSYNEQFF. CDR3 DNA: TGTGCCATCAGTGAAGGGACAGGGTCATACAATGAGCAGTTCTTC.

The chain recombines TRBV4-3 with TRBJ2-7; 10 nucleotides line up with TRBD1. The V segment lost 1 base and the J segment 2 bases; nucleotides outside the gene matches: 2. There are 15 residues in the CDR3. The V gene's germline CDR1 is LGHNA and CDR2 YSLEER. CDR3 residues: CASSQGQGAAYEQYF. DNA of the CDR3: TGCGCCAGCAGCCAAGGACAGGGGGCCGCCTACGAGCAGTACTTC.

V usage is TRBV19 and J usage is TRBJ1-4; 7 positions match TRBD1. The CDR3 length is 13 residues. V shed 5 bases and J 5 bases; nucleotides not matched to a gene: 2. In germline, CDR1 is LNHDA, CDR2 SQIVND (reference sequence). The CDR3 DNA reads TGTGCCAGTAGTCCACAGGGGAATGAAAAACTGTTTTTT. Amino acid sequence: CASSPQGNEKLFF.

The chain joins TRBV11-2 to TRBJ1-1; D is unresolved. Germline-derived CDR1 and CDR2 are SGHAT and FQNNGV. V was trimmed by 1 base and J by 8 bases, leaving 20 bases between them. The CDR3 length is 16 residues. The CDR3 loop is CASSLVSLSELAEAFF. CDR3 coding DNA: TGTGCCAGCAGCTTAGTCTCCCTGTCGGAGCTTGCCGAAGCTTTCTTT. The full variable domain, completed using reference TRBV11-2 and TRBJ1-1, is EAGVAQSPRYKIIEKRQSVAFWCNPISGHATLYWYQQILGQGPKLLIQFQNNGVVDDSQLPKDRFSAERLKGVDSTLKIQPAKLEDSAVYLCASSLVSLSELAEAFFGQGTRLTVV.

Concerning this clone: One junction end does not reproduce the germline sequence, and a read error may be involved. The chain uses TRBV2 and TRBJ1-1, with 11 bases that match TRBD1. The CDR3 contains 12 residues. The germline V gene encodes CDR1 SNHLY and CDR2 FYNNEI. The CDR3 protein is CTSSQDRGQAFF. CDR3 DNA: TGTACCAGCAGTCAGGACAGGGGGCAGGCTTTCTTT.

The V call is TRBV7-2, the J call TRBJ1-2; D unclear. Germline CDR1 reads SGHTA; CDR2 reads FQGNSA. This CDR3 region has 13 residues. V was shortened by 5 bases and J by 4 bases, with 11 bases between the two germline ends. In nucleotides, the CDR3 is TGTGCCAGCAGCCCTCCGGGTTCCTATGGCTACACCTTC. Encoded protein: CASSPPGSYGYTF.

This chain connects TRBV19 to TRBJ1-2; 8 bases line up with TRBD1. V lost 4 bases to trimming and J lost 2 bases; unmatched junction nucleotides: 6. This CDR3 region has 15 residues. CDR1 LNHDA and CDR2 SQIVND come from the germline V gene (reference sequence). This CDR3 is CASSKDRTGNYGYTF. The DNA of the CDR3 is TGTGCCAGTAGTAAAGACCGGACAGGGAACTATGGCTACACCTTC.

The CDR3 DNA reads TGTGCCAGCAGCTCCGGGACAGGAGAATATGGCTACACCTTC. It codes for CASSSGTGEYGYTF. V is TRBV13 and J is TRBJ1-2; 8 positions agree with TRBD1. This CDR3 contains 14 residues. V gave up 4 bases and J gave up 5 bases; unmatched junction bases: 6. Germline V gene data show CDR1 as PRHDT and CDR2 as FYEKMQ (reference sequence).

V is TRBV18 and J is TRBJ1-1, with 7 bases fitting TRBD1. Germline lookup yields CDR1 KGHSH and CDR2 LQKENI. The CDR3 is made up of 16 amino acids. With 0 bases clipped from V and 1 base from J, the junction kept 5 bases outside the gene matches. The CDR3 loop reads CASSPPSTGKNTEAFF. In nucleotides, the CDR3 is TGTGCCAGCTCACCACCATCGACAGGGAAGAACACTGAAGCTTTCTTT. Looking up the rest from reference TRBV18 and TRBJ1-1 gives the full variable domain: NAGVMQNPRHLVRRRGQEARLRCSPMKGHSHVYWYRQLPEEGLKFMVYLQKENIIDESGMPKERFSAEFPKEGPSILRIQQVVRGDSAAYFCASSPPSTGKNTEAFFGQGTRLTVV.

V and J are TRBV11-2 and TRBJ2-7; D uncertain. This CDR3 is built from 12 residues. The V end lost 4 bases, the J end lost 6 bases, and 10 bases lay between the germline ends. Per germline, CDR1 SGHAT and CDR2 FQNNGV. CDR3 nucleotide sequence: TGTGCCAGCAGCTCTCACCGGAGCGAGCAGTACTTC. As protein: CASSSHRSEQYF.

The gene calls are TRBV2 and TRBJ2-5; D is unclear. Trimming shortened V by 4 bases and J by 5 bases, and 8 bases separated the two germline ends. This CDR3 has 12 residues. Germline V CDR1 and CDR2: SNHLY, FYNNEI. The CDR3 sequence: CASSAQAETQYF. CDR3 coding DNA: TGTGCCAGCAGTGCCCAGGCGGAGACCCAGTACTTC.

This clone was picked up a small number of times. Other DNA sequences in the same sample also yield this CDR3. The chain carries TRBV7-6 and TRBJ1-1; the D is unclear. Trimming stripped 0 bases from V and 1 base from J, with 3 bases between. Germline values: CDR1 SGHVS, CDR2 FNYEAQ. The CDR3 sequence is 13 residues long. CDR3: CASSLARNTEAFF. DNA for the CDR3: TGTGCCAGCAGCTTAGCCAGGAACACTGAAGCTTTCTTT.

The chain has TRBV19 and TRBJ1-1, with 10 bases identical to TRBD1. Germline assignment: CDR1 LNHDA and CDR2 SQIVND (reference sequence). This CDR3 spans 15 amino acids. J was trimmed by 6 bases and V by 5 bases; bases with no gene match: 9. Here the CDR3 DNA reads TGTGCCAGTAGTCCGACCGGGACAGGGGCGTCTGAAGCTTTCTTT. This translates into CASSPTGTGASEAFF.

The chain links TRBV28 to TRBJ2-7; D unresolved. The CDR3 extends over 10 amino acids. Germline lookup yields CDR1 MDHEN and CDR2 SYDVKM. V shed 5 bases and J shed 3 bases, with 2 bases lying between them. DNA for the CDR3: TGTGCCAGCAGTCACTACGAGCAGTACTTC. Translated, it gives CASSHYEQYF.

This sequence joins TRBV4-3 and TRBJ1-6, with no clear D. The germline CDR1 and CDR2 sequences are LGHNA and YSLEER. Trimming took 0 bases from V and 7 from J, leaving 4 bases between them. This CDR3 is built from 13 residues. CDR3 protein: CASSQDQNSPLHF. In DNA form, the CDR3 reads TGCGCCAGCAGCCAAGATCAAAATTCACCCCTCCACTTT.

The gene calls are TRBV6-6 and TRBJ2-1; tentative D call: TRBD1 (6 bases). V was shortened by 5 bases and J by 4 bases, with 12 bases between the two germline ends. From germline, CDR1 is MNHNY and CDR2 SVGAGI (reference sequence). This CDR3 comprises 14 residues. The CDR3 is CASSPGQNYNEQFF. CDR3 nucleotide sequence: TGTGCCAGCAGTCCAGGACAGAATTACAATGAGCAGTTCTTC.

The chain links TRBV6-1 to TRBJ1-2; 8 bases map to TRBD1. V shed 2 bases and J 7 bases; nucleotides not matched to a gene: 12. CDR3 length equals 16 residues. Germline CDR1 MNHNS, CDR2 SASEGT. CDR3: CASSESRGQGAFGYTF. The CDR3 DNA follows: TGTGCCAGCAGTGAAAGTCGGGGCCAGGGGGCGTTTGGCTACACCTTC.

The V gene is TRBV7-2, the J gene TRBJ2-7, with TRBD2 matching over 11 bases. Per germline, CDR1 SGHTA and CDR2 FQGNSA. The CDR3 runs 14 residues. V lost 5 bases to trimming and J lost 3 bases; unmatched junction nucleotides: 3. CDR3 nucleotide sequence: TGTGCCAGCAGCCATGGACTAGCGGGCTACGAGCAGTACTTC. Amino acids: CASSHGLAGYEQYF.

This rearrangement joins TRBV5-1 to TRBJ2-5; 12 nucleotides line up with TRBD2. The germline gives CDR1 SGHRS, CDR2 YFSETQ. After removal of 4 bases from V and 5 bases from J, the junction contained 9 bases not matched to a gene. This CDR3 has 16 amino acids. The DNA for the CDR3 is TGCGCCAGCAGCCGCGCTAGCGGGGGGGGTTCGGAGACCCAGTACTTC. Amino acid sequence: CASSRASGGGSETQYF.

V is TRBV10-3 and J is TRBJ1-2, with a tentative D call TRBD1 (5 bases). The length of the CDR3 is 15 residues. Germline CDR1 is ENHRY and CDR2 is SYGVKD. Between the trimmed V and J ends, which lost 3 bases and 1 base, there was a span of 12 bases. The CDR3 sequence is CAISEGPQGNYGYTF. The CDR3 DNA reads as TGTGCCATCAGTGAAGGTCCCCAGGGTAACTATGGCTACACCTTC.

The chain joins TRBV7-2 to TRBJ1-2; a possible D gene is TRBD1 (5 bases). The CDR3 spans 15 residues. Germline V gives CDR1 SGHTA, CDR2 FQGNSA. The ends were cut back, 4 bases at V and 0 bases at J, with 12 bases in the middle. CDR3 nucleotides: TGTGCCAGCAGCTCCTCCAGGGCGACTAACTATGGCTACACCTTC. Its protein is CASSSSRATNYGYTF.

Judged by abundance, this clone is medium-sized (0.01 to 0.1%). This sequence joins TRBV4-3 and TRBJ1-2; 12 nucleotides match TRBD1. V shed 0 bases, J shed 8 bases, and the junction held 7 bases outside the gene matches. The CDR3 extends over 16 amino acids. Germline CDR1 reads LGHNA; CDR2 reads YSLEER. CDR3 in amino acids: CASSQERGQGAWGYTF. In DNA, the CDR3 is TGCGCCAGCAGCCAAGAGCGGGGACAGGGGGCGTGGGGCTACACCTTC.